The next 13 T cell receptor beta chains were all read from a single sample in a study of cytomegalovirus exposure and HLA in healthy donors. The study ran its PCR with 60 Vbeta and 13 Jbeta primers. Libraries were prepared by immunoSEQ multiplex PCR; TCRdb keeps only in-frame clonotypes and omits some of them. This table holds 110,000 or so clones, 60% to 85% found once. The specimen sequenced was PBMCs. The receptors derive from a female donor in good health and CMV-seronegative.

The chain uses TRBV16 and TRBJ1-2; D is undetermined. From germline, CDR1 is KGHSY and CDR2 FQNENV. The CDR3 runs 13 residues. With 2 bases removed from V and 2 bases from J, the gap between germline ends came to 6 bases. The CDR3 bases are TGTGCCAGCAGCCAAGGCCAGAACTATGGCTACACCTTC. Translating gives CASSQGQNYGYTF.

Comments on this clone: Relative to the germline gene, one junction end is altered; a read error may explain this. V usage is TRBV5-4 and J usage is TRBJ2-5; 9 nucleotides agree with TRBD1. This CDR3 comprises 16 residues. The germline V gene encodes CDR1 SGHNT and CDR2 YYREEE (reference sequence). The CDR3 sequence: CASSQVGGQGQEAQYF. Here the CDR3 DNA reads TGTGCCAGCAGCCAAGTTGGAGGACAGGGGCAAGAGGCCCAGTACTTC.

This sequence joins TRBV11-2 and TRBJ2-1; 9 bases fit TRBD2. Germline trimming cut 0 bases from V and 6 bases from J; bases unmatched to any gene: 6. Germline assignment: CDR1 SGHAT and CDR2 FQNNGV. The CDR3 sequence is 16 residues long. For the CDR3, the DNA is TGTGCCAGCAGCTTAGAGGGCGGGGGGGCCGCCAATGAGCAGTTCTTC. Translated, it gives CASSLEGGGAANEQFF.

The rearrangement joins TRBV5-6 to TRBJ2-1; D uncertain. Germline CDR1 SGHDT, CDR2 YYEEEE. This CDR3 has 13 residues. The V end was cut by 2 bases, the J end by 6 bases, with 9 bases between. The CDR3 protein is CASSFSSINEQFF. Here the CDR3 DNA reads TGTGCCAGCAGCTTTTCCTCTATCAATGAGCAGTTCTTC.

The rearrangement joins TRBV5-4 to TRBJ1-5; 8 nucleotides line up with TRBD1. V shed 4 bases, J shed 6 bases, and the junction held 6 bases outside the gene matches. Looked up from germline, CDR1 is SGHNT and CDR2 is YYREEE (reference sequence). The CDR3 is 14 residues long. The CDR3 spells CASSDGTGAQPQHF. The CDR3 coding sequence is TGTGCCAGCAGCGACGGGACAGGCGCTCAGCCCCAGCATTTT.

The V call is TRBV18, the J call TRBJ1-1; D is uncertain. The V end was cut by 3 bases, the J end by 0 bases, with 8 bases between. CDR3 length: 14 residues. Germline lookup yields CDR1 KGHSH and CDR2 LQKENI. CDR3 coding DNA: TGTGCCAGCTCACCCCCATCCATGAACACTGAAGCTTTCTTT. This sequence encodes CASSPPSMNTEAFF.

This clone was detected a few times. For the CDR3, the DNA is TGCGCCAGCAGCGTTACAGGGGTTGGTGAAGCTTTCTTT. It yields the protein CASSVTGVGEAFF. This rearrangement joins TRBV10-2 to TRBJ1-1, with 7 bases lining up with TRBD1. CDR3 size: 13 residues. V gave up 6 bases and J gave up 7 bases; unmatched junction bases: 8. Germline loops: CDR1 WSHSY, CDR2 SAAADI.

This sequence joins TRBV10-3 and TRBJ1-1; D is perhaps TRBD1 (5 bases). Per the germline V gene, CDR1 is ENHRY and CDR2 is SYGVKD. Trimming shortened V by 1 base and J by 1 base, and 10 bases separated the two germline ends. The CDR3 extends over 15 amino acids. The CDR3 loop reads CAISEFTGPNTEAFF. CDR3 coding DNA: TGTGCCATCAGTGAGTTTACAGGCCCGAACACTGAAGCTTTCTTT.

The V and J genes are TRBV2 and TRBJ1-1; no clear D. CDR1 SNHLY and CDR2 FYNNEI come from the germline V gene. This CDR3 is 14 amino acids long. V gave up 4 bases and J gave up 1 base, with 10 bases separating them. The CDR3: CASSALTGNTEAFF. CDR3 sequence (DNA): TGTGCCAGCAGTGCACTCACGGGGAACACTGAAGCTTTCTTT.

This chain uses TRBV27 with TRBJ2-7; the match to TRBD2 covers 7 bases. The germline V gene has CDR1 MNHEY and CDR2 SMNVEV (reference sequence). The CDR3 extends over 14 amino acids. J gave up 9 bases and V 7 bases, and 15 bases lay outside the gene matches. CDR3 nucleotide sequence: TGTGCCAGCACCGACGGGGGGTCCCTTGACGCGCAGTACTTC. It codes for CASTDGGSLDAQYF.

The rearrangement joins TRBV6-1 to TRBJ2-5; D perhaps matches TRBD1 (5 bases). Matching the DNA end better, TRBJ2-7 makes the J call doubtful. The CDR3 totals 13 residues. Germline CDR1 is MNHNS and CDR2 is SASEGT. The CDR3 is CASSVDSNYEQYF. The CDR3 coding sequence is TGTGCCAGCAGTGTAGACAGTAACTACGAGCAGTACTTC.

This clone has only one observation. This sequence joins TRBV27 and TRBJ1-2; possibly TRBD1 for D (5 bases). This CDR3 spans 14 amino acids. Trimming removed 2 bases from V and 8 bases from J, with 15 bases in between. Per the germline V gene, CDR1 is MNHEY and CDR2 is SMNVEV (reference sequence). The CDR3 sequence is CASSLGRQSVGYTF. In nucleotides, the CDR3 is TGTGCCAGCAGTTTAGGTCGACAGTCTGTCGGCTACACCTTC.

V is TRBV10-3 and J is TRBJ2-1; 7 nucleotides line up with TRBD2. The germline V gene encodes CDR1 ENHRY and CDR2 SYGVKD. J lost 6 bases, V lost 8 bases, and 10 bases had no gene match. CDR3 size: 14 residues. DNA for the CDR3: TGTGCCATCTCGGGGGGACTCGAAACCAATGAGCAGTTCTTC. Protein: CAISGGLETNEQFF.